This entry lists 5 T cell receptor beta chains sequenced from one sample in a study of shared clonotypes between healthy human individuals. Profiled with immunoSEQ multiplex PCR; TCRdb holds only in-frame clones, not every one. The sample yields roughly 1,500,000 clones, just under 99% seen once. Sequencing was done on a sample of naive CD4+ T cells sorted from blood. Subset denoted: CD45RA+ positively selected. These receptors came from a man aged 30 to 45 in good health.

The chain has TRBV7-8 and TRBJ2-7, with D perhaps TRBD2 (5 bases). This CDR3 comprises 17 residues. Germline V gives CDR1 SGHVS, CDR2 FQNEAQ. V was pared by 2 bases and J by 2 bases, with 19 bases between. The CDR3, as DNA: TGTGCCAGCAGCTTACCGGTGGGTTCGGGAAACACCTACGAGCAGTACTTC. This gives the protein CASSLPVGSGNTYEQYF.

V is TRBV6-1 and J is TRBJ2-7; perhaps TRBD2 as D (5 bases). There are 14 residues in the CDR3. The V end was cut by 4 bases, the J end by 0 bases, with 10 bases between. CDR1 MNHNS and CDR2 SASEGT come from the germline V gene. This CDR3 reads CASSASQSSYEQYF. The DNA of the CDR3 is TGTGCCAGCAGTGCTAGCCAGAGCTCCTACGAGCAGTACTTC.

Here the CDR3 reads CSASVSPEQYF. DNA for the CDR3: TGCAGTGCTAGTGTTAGTCCCGAGCAGTACTTC. The chain carries TRBV20-1 and TRBJ2-7; no clear D. With 3 bases removed from V and 6 bases from J, the gap between germline ends came to 9 bases. The CDR3 runs to 11 residues. Per germline, CDR1 DFQATT and CDR2 SNEGSKA (reference sequence).

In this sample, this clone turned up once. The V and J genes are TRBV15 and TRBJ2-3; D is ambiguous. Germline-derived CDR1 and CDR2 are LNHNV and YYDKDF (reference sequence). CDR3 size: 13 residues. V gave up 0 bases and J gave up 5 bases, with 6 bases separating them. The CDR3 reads CATSREARDTQYF. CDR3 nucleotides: TGTGCCACCAGCAGAGAGGCTAGAGATACGCAGTATTTT. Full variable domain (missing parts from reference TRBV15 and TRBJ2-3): DAMVIQNPRYQVTQFGKPVTLSCSQTLNHNVMYWYQQKSSQAPKLLFHYYDKDFNNEADTPDNFQSRRPNTSFCFLDIRSPGLGDTAMYLCATSREARDTQYFGPGTRLTVL.

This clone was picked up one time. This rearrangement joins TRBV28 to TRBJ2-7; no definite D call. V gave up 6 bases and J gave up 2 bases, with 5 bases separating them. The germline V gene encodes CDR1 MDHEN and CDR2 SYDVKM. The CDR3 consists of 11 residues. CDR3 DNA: TGTGCCAGCAGGGATACCTACGAGCAGTACTTC. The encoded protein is CASRDTYEQYF. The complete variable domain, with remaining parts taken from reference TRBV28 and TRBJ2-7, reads DVKVTQSSRYLVKRTGEKVFLECVQDMDHENMFWYRQDPGLGLRLIYFSYDVKMKEKGDIPEGYSVSREKKERFSLILESASTNQTSMYLCASRDTYEQYFGPGTRLTVT.